The present entry profiles one T cell receptor beta chain with its context. Looked up from germline, CDR1 is WSHSY and CDR2 is SAAADI. The V end was cut by 2 bases, the J end by 8 bases, with 13 bases between. The CDR3 runs to 15 residues. The data are from a study of human CD4 T cells and Enterobacteriaceae. Sorting took every CD4+ cell except CD45RA+CCR7+CD95- naive cells, reaching over 95% purity. Healthy donors' blood was sourced from blood donation centers in Switzerland. Ex vivo total memory CD4+ samples were deeply sequenced, detecting one cell in 200,000. The method was immunoSEQ multiplex PCR; TCRdb's version includes in-frame clones alone and lacks a portion of them. The table records tens of thousands of clones, roughly four fifths of them present only once.

This chain joins TRBV10-2 and TRBJ1-6; D is perhaps TRBD1 (6 bases). Sequences were obtained from memory CD4+ T cells from blood. The source is a human donor in good health. The chain's CDR3 is CASSEGGPRDSPLHF. The DNA of the CDR3 is TGCGCCAGCAGTGAGGGGGGGCCCCGGGATTCACCCCTCCACTTT.